This T cell receptor beta chain is from a study of human T cells and chemical hapten exposure. One entry per CDR3 protein results from TCRdb running MiXCR on the RACE reads. The repertoire holds roughly 14,000 distinct CDR3 sequences, with about 16% as singletons. Documented time point: patch test 1, 2 weeks after DPC sensitization. Regarding treatment: therapeutic diphenylcyclopropenone sensitization with weekly scalp DPC. This clonotype was counted at least ten times. The germline V gene has CDR1 KGHSH and CDR2 LQKENI. V lost 3 bases and J 4 bases, leaving 11 bases between the germline ends. The CDR3 spans 14 residues.

The V gene is TRBV18, the J gene TRBJ2-3; D might be TRBD2 (5 bases). This TCR derives from a woman under 40 with alopecia areata. Some clones in this sample may be carry-over from other donors' samples. Sequencing used whole blood, obtained in connection with sensitization to the hapten diphenylcyclopropenone (DPC). The CDR3: CASSPTSSADTQYF. Written as DNA, the CDR3 is TGTGCCAGCTCACCTACTAGTTCGGCAGATACGCAGTATTTT.